This T cell receptor (beta chain) was sequenced during a study of Ad26.COV2.S vaccination and SARS-CoV-2 variants. The protocol was immunoSEQ multiplex PCR, while the TCRdb copy is restricted to in-frame clones and leaves out a portion. The sample consists of about 680,000 clones, more than 70% of them appearing once. V shed 10 bases, J shed 0 bases, and the junction held 5 bases outside the gene matches. From germline, CDR1 is MNHEY and CDR2 SMNVEV (reference sequence). The CDR3 loop spans 14 amino acids. The treatment: some 19 received Ad26.COV2.S at low or high dose, single or two shots; roughly five received placebo; per-sample allocation not given. Specimen acquisition occurred on day 63 following the initial vaccine or placebo injection. About this clone itself: The target antigen is unknown.

The study's findings and limits: Compared with placebo recipients, vaccine recipients had higher spike-specific TCR breadth.

The sequence was obtained from a person aged 18-65 years who received the Ad26.COV2.S COVID-19 vaccine or a placebo. The rearrangement joins TRBV27 to TRBJ2-2; 7 bases map to TRBD1. This specimen was peripheral blood, taken in a trial of Ad26.COV2.S vaccine versus placebo. In nucleotides, the CDR3 is TGTGCCACCAGGGACAGTCCGAACACCGGGGAGCTGTTTTTT. Its protein product is CATRDSPNTGELFF.